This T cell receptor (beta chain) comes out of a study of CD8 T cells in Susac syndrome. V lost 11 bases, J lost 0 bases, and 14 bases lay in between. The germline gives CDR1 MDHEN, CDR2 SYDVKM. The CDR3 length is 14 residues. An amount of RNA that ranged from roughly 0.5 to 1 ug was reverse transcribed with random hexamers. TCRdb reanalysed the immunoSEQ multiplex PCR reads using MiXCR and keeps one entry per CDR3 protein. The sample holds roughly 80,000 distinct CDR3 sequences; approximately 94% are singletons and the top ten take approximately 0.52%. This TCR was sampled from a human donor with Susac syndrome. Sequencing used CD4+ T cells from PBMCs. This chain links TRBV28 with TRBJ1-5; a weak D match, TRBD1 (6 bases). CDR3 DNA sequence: TGTGCCGTGGACAGCCCTTATAGCAATCAGCCCCAGCATTTT. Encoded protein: CAVDSPYSNQPQHF.